The following is a TCR beta chain sequence with its context. These data belong to a study of Ad26.COV2.S vaccination and SARS-CoV-2 variants. Study-level background: In the COV1001 trial, the donor was in the Ad26.COV2.S arm.

Treatment defined: approximately 18 received Ad26.COV2.S at low or high dose, single or two shots; 5 received placebo; per-sample allocation not given. Vaccine and placebo recipients were sampled on day 63 after the first injection. Donation was by an adult aged 18-55 years who was in Boston. TCRdb's copy holds only in-frame clones and misses some; the assay was immunoSEQ multiplex PCR. This sample has around 350,000 clones, with roughly 85% found just once. The CDR3 is 17 residues long. From germline, CDR1 is WNHNN and CDR2 SYGVQD (reference sequence). Trimming stripped 0 bases from V and 6 bases from J, with 21 bases between.

The clonotype comes from a person between 18 and 60 years old who received the Ad26.COV2.S COVID-19 vaccine or a placebo. The chain couples TRBV10-1 to TRBJ2-7; D gene unclear. The specimen comprised peripheral blood, sampled in a trial of Ad26.COV2.S vaccine versus placebo. This chain's CDR3 is CASSESVVGLGSGEQYF. The CDR3 DNA reads as TGCGCCAGCAGTGAGTCTGTGGTCGGCCTAGGGTCGGGCGAGCAGTACTTC.